One T cell receptor beta chain is described in this entry. This clonotype came up a few times. The target of this receptor is not known. No clone much larger than this one lies a single base away; base qualities are absent. These data belong to a study of patients and donors after allogeneic stem cell transplantation (dated by TCRdb to the early 2020s). The CDR3 spans 12 residues, from the cysteine through the phenylalanine. Here the CDR3 DNA is all that survives: 36 bases in frame from base 1. V and J lose 7 bases and 2 bases, and a span of 9 bases separates them. CDR1 and CDR2 are read off the germline V gene as MDHEN and SYDVKM. Libraries were made using RT-PCR. Sequencing was performed on a NextSeq 550. TCRdb applied fastp at Q25 and MiXCR to the public reads, then kept only in-frame beta chains. Rows with one shared CDR3 protein collapse into an entry with the most common genes and DNA. The sample yields some 960,000 distinct CDR3 sequences; roughly 17% were counted once. The biggest ten clones account for around 6% of the sample.

The sequence links TRBV28 to TRBJ2-7, with an unclear D gene assignment. The receptor was isolated from a human donor who was either an allogeneic HSCT recipient or a stem cell or donor lymphocyte infusion donor (not recorded which). It is not recorded whose cells these are; they may come from a transplant donor. Material: blood, either unsorted or a sorted T cell fraction (not recorded which). Read as DNA, the sequence is TGTGCCAGCAAGCACCTACCCTACGAGCAGTACTTC. It translates to CASKHLPYEQYF.